One sample yielded the 30 T cell receptor beta chains listed below, sequenced in a study of a mutant IDH1 vaccine in newly diagnosed glioma. As for time point: baseline, week 1 (first vaccination visit). Noted treatment: pre-vaccination baseline after standard-of-care therapy. Sequencing was performed with immunoSEQ multiplex PCR; in TCRdb, only in-frame clones are kept and a portion is missing. Found here are about 88,000 clones, 82% of them singletons; the top ten hold around 5.2%. Sample: PBMCs, taken from a glioma patient treated with radiotherapy, temozolomide or both. The receptors were gathered from a man aged 35 to 55 with glioma. Some clones in this sample may be carry-over from other donors' samples.

V is TRBV5-1 and J is TRBJ1-2; possible D gene TRBD1, 6 bases. The germline V and J ends were trimmed by 4 bases and 5 bases, with 21 bases remaining between them. Germline CDR1 is SGHRS and CDR2 is YFSETQ. This CDR3 has 16 amino acids. CDR3 region: CASSAIGTTTLYGYTF. In DNA form, the CDR3 reads TGCGCCAGCAGCGCCATCGGGACAACGACTCTTTATGGCTACACCTTC.

This chain uses TRBV10-2 with TRBJ2-3; D is unresolved. With 3 bases removed from V and 4 bases from J, the gap between germline ends came to 8 bases. Germline V gene lookup returns CDR1 WSHSY and CDR2 SAAADI. The CDR3 spans 13 residues. The CDR3 spells CASSDLGADTQYF. DNA of the CDR3: TGCGCCAGCAGTGATCTAGGCGCAGATACGCAGTATTTT.

The CDR3 reads CASRPAGDEDTQYF. As DNA, the CDR3 is TGTGCCAGCAGGCCAGCGGGGGACGAGGATACGCAGTATTTT. The J gene is TRBJ2-3, the V gene TRBV2; TRBD2 aligns across 8 bases. The V and J ends lost 6 bases and 6 bases, in that order; junction bases with no gene match: 8. The CDR3 length is 14 residues. Germline V gene lookup returns CDR1 SNHLY and CDR2 FYNNEI.

V usage is TRBV14 and J usage is TRBJ2-7; no definite D call. This CDR3 is 15 amino acids long. CDR1 is SGHDN and CDR2 is FVKESK in the germline V gene. Trimming cost V 4 bases and J 2 bases, with 15 bases left between them. The CDR3 reads CASSLGSSGTYEQYF. The CDR3 DNA sequence: TGTGCCAGCAGCCTCGGGTCGTCGGGCACCTACGAGCAGTACTTC. Full variable domain (rest looked up from reference TRBV14 and TRBJ2-7): EAGVTQFPSHSVIEKGQTVTLRCDPISGHDNLYWYRRVMGKEIKFLLHFVKESKQDESGMPNNRFLAERTGGTYSTLKVQPAELEDSGVYFCASSLGSSGTYEQYFGPGTRLTVT.

V is TRBV6-1 and J is TRBJ2-5; D is possibly TRBD1 (7 bases). Germline V CDR1 and CDR2: MNHNS, SASEGT. This CDR3 has 16 residues. Trimming left V 2 bases short and J 6 bases short, with 19 bases between. The CDR3 DNA reads as TGTGCCAGCAGTGAAAAGGGCAGGGGGGCTCGACAGACCCAGTACTTC. Protein: CASSEKGRGARQTQYF.

The genes are TRBV2 and TRBJ1-1, with D possibly matching TRBD1 (5 bases). The CDR3 totals 13 residues. V was cut by 5 bases and J by 3 bases, with 10 bases left in between. Germline V gene sequence: CDR1 SNHLY, CDR2 FYNNEI. The CDR3 protein is CASSPGGHTEAFF. CDR3 bases: TGTGCCAGCAGTCCGGGGGGTCACACTGAAGCTTTCTTT.

The rearrangement joins TRBV30 to TRBJ1-2; D is undetermined. Trimming took off 1 base at V and 7 bases at J, with 13 bases between the two ends. There are 13 residues in the CDR3. Germline assignment: CDR1 GTSNPN and CDR2 SVGIG (reference sequence). CDR3 amino acids: CAWSAGLSGGYTF. CDR3 DNA: TGTGCCTGGAGTGCGGGTCTCTCGGGTGGCTACACCTTC.

The rearrangement uses TRBV30 and TRBJ2-5, with D perhaps assigned TRBD1 or TRBD2 (7 bases each). This CDR3 is 16 amino acids long. The germline CDR1 and CDR2 sequences are GTSNPN and SVGIG (reference sequence). V shed 3 bases and J shed 2 bases, with 19 bases lying between them. The CDR3 loop is CAWRTYPGGGQETQYF. In nucleotides, the CDR3 is TGTGCCTGGAGAACCTACCCAGGGGGGGGGCAAGAGACCCAGTACTTC.

This clone was recorded many times. V is TRBV5-6 and J is TRBJ2-7; TRBD1 matches 8 bases. The J segment lost 6 bases and the V segment lost 4 bases, leaving 6 bases of the junction unmatched. The CDR3 has 13 amino acids. CDR1 is SGHDT and CDR2 is YYEEEE in the germline V gene. The CDR3 DNA follows: TGTGCCAGCAGCCGGGGCACAGGGGGCGAGCAGTACTTC. This translates into CASSRGTGGEQYF.

V and J are TRBV12-5 and TRBJ1-1, with TRBD1 identical over 8 bases. The germline V gene encodes CDR1 LGHNT and CDR2 FRNRAP. The CDR3 consists of 12 residues. V lost 4 bases and J lost 8; bases outside the gene matches: 3. CDR3 coding DNA: TGTGCTAGTGGTTCCGGGGACAGGGAAGCTTTCTTT. Protein product: CASGSGDREAFF.

This clone was seen once. The chain employs TRBV6-5 and TRBJ2-7; D gene ambiguous. In germline, CDR1 is MNHEY, CDR2 SVGAGI. V lost 4 bases, J lost 0 bases, and 7 bases lay in between. The CDR3 extends over 13 amino acids. CDR3: CASSLLSSYEQYF. CDR3 nucleotide sequence: TGTGCCAGCAGTTTGTTAAGCTCCTACGAGCAGTACTTC.

The genes are TRBV19 and TRBJ1-6; D is unresolved. Deletions cut 6 bases from V and 8 bases from J, with 17 bases between. The germline V gene has CDR1 LNHDA and CDR2 SQIVND (reference sequence). The CDR3 contains 15 residues. The CDR3: CASSRLGFIDSPLHF. CDR3 sequence (DNA): TGTGCCAGTAGCCGACTCGGGTTCATCGATTCACCCCTCCACTTT. The whole variable domain, filled in from reference TRBV19 and TRBJ1-6, reads DGGITQSPKYLFRKEGQNVTLSCEQNLNHDAMYWYRQDPGQGLRLIYYSQIVNDFQKGDIAEGYSVSREKKESFPLTVTSAQKNPTAFYLCASSRLGFIDSPLHFGNGTRLTVT.

The rearrangement links TRBV5-4 to TRBJ1-3; the D gene is possibly TRBD1 (5 bases). Trimming cost V 1 base and J 3 bases, with 8 bases left between them. CDR1 SGHNT and CDR2 YYREEE come from the germline V gene (reference sequence). CDR3 length: 14 residues. DNA for the CDR3: TGTGCCAGCAGCTTGCCAGGGCTTGGAAACACCATATATTTT. Translated, it gives CASSLPGLGNTIYF.

V is TRBV7-8 and J is TRBJ2-5; the D gene is possibly TRBD1 (6 bases). The CDR3 is 14 amino acids. Trimming removed 2 bases at V and 4 bases at J, with 11 bases between. CDR1 and CDR2 (germline): SGHVS, FQNEAQ. CDR3 DNA: TGTGCCAGCAGCTTACGGGCAGGGGCAGAGACCCAGTACTTC. Its translation: CASSLRAGAETQYF.

The rearrangement uses TRBV10-1 and TRBJ1-3, with TRBD1 matching over 7 bases. Germline values: CDR1 WNHNN, CDR2 SYGVQD (reference sequence). J lost 0 bases, V lost 3 bases, and 8 bases had no gene match. This CDR3 is 17 amino acids long. The CDR3 loop reads CASSDDDRAYSGNTIYF. DNA for the CDR3: TGCGCCAGCAGTGACGACGACAGGGCGTACTCTGGAAACACCATATATTTT.

This chain uses TRBV30 with TRBJ1-2, with 8 bases lining up with TRBD1. The CDR3 runs to 15 residues. V dropped 0 bases and J dropped 4; count of bases not matched to a gene: 7. Germline V gene sequence: CDR1 GTSNPN, CDR2 SVGIG (reference sequence). The CDR3 DNA follows: TGTGCCTGGAGTGTACTCCAAACAGGGGGCTATGGCTACACCTTC. Protein sequence: CAWSVLQTGGYGYTF.

The chain combines TRBV30 with TRBJ1-2; D possibly corresponds to TRBD1 (5 bases). Per germline, CDR1 GTSNPN and CDR2 SVGIG (reference sequence). V shed 0 bases and J shed 4 bases, with 12 bases lying between them. The CDR3 is 14 amino acids. CDR3 DNA sequence: TGTGCCTGGAGTGTACCAGGGCGAACCTATGGCTACACCTTC. Its protein is CAWSVPGRTYGYTF.

In its sample, this clone is medium-sized. The gene calls are TRBV6-5 and TRBJ2-2, with 10 bases lining up with TRBD1. The CDR3 length is 14 residues. The germline V gene has CDR1 MNHEY and CDR2 SVGAGI. V lost 8 bases and J lost 5; bases outside the gene matches: 5. The chain's CDR3 is CASFGQGETGELFF. In nucleotides, the CDR3 is TGTGCCAGCTTCGGACAGGGGGAGACCGGGGAGCTGTTTTTT.

The chain carries TRBV6-5 and TRBJ2-3; D assignment may be TRBD1 or TRBD2 (5 bases each). Germline values: CDR1 MNHEY, CDR2 SVGAGI. CDR3 size: 14 residues. Trimming took off 4 bases at V and 3 bases at J, with 11 bases between the two ends. Here the CDR3 DNA reads TGTGCCAGCAGTTGGGACGGGGCGACAGATACGCAGTATTTT. This sequence encodes CASSWDGATDTQYF.

The rearrangement joins TRBV2 to TRBJ1-1, with D unresolved. The CDR3 covers 14 residues. The germline V gene encodes CDR1 SNHLY and CDR2 FYNNEI. The germline V and J ends were trimmed by 7 bases and 3 bases, with 15 bases remaining between them. CDR3 protein: CASMVGSGDTEAFF. CDR3 bases: TGTGCCAGCATGGTAGGATCTGGGGACACTGAAGCTTTCTTT.

The chain links TRBV5-6 to TRBJ1-5; tentative D call: TRBD1 (5 bases). The V gene's germline CDR1 is SGHDT and CDR2 YYEEEE. This CDR3 has 16 amino acids. Trimming took 0 bases from V and 0 from J, leaving 10 bases between them. CDR3 DNA sequence: TGTGCCAGCAGCTTGGGAGGGACTACTAGCAATCAGCCCCAGCATTTT. It encodes CASSLGGTTSNQPQHF.

The sample holds one count of this clone. This chain connects TRBV6-1 to TRBJ1-2; D is undetermined. Germline lookup yields CDR1 MNHNS and CDR2 SASEGT. Trimming shortened V by 4 bases and J by 4 bases, and 10 bases separated the two germline ends. The CDR3 contains 13 residues. Written as DNA, the CDR3 is TGTGCCAGCAGTGCCTGGGAAGCCTATGGCTACACCTTC. Its protein product is CASSAWEAYGYTF.

This clone was seen a handful of times. V is TRBV2 and J is TRBJ1-6; 7 nucleotides line up with TRBD1. Germline CDR1 SNHLY, CDR2 FYNNEI. This CDR3 has 16 amino acids. Losses at the gene ends were 10 bases for V and 5 bases for J; bases not matched to a gene: 14. The chain's CDR3 is CATKLPQGQDNSPLHF. CDR3 nucleotides: TGTGCCACCAAGTTGCCACAGGGGCAAGATAATTCACCCCTCCACTTT.

In its sample, this clone was seen a few times. This chain links TRBV29-1 with TRBJ1-1; D not resolved. Looked up from germline, CDR1 is SQVTM and CDR2 is ANQGSEA. The V gene lost 1 base and the J gene lost 1 base, with 7 bases spanning the gap. This CDR3 is 13 amino acids long. CDR3 bases: TGCAGCGTTGAAGTACAGCAGAACACTGAAGCTTTCTTT. It specifies CSVEVQQNTEAFF.

This clone was recorded a few times. The rearrangement links TRBV30 to TRBJ1-1; D is unresolved. The CDR3 loop spans 13 amino acids. CDR1 and CDR2 from the germline V gene are GTSNPN and SVGIG (reference sequence). Trimming took 2 bases from V and 5 from J, leaving 12 bases between them. In DNA, the CDR3 is TGTGCCTGGAGTCCAGGCCCCTTGACTGAAGCTTTCTTT. This codes for CAWSPGPLTEAFF. The complete variable domain, with remaining parts taken from reference TRBV30 and TRBJ1-1, reads SQTIHQWPATLVQPVGSPLSLECTVEGTSNPNLYWYRQAAGRGLQLLFYSVGIGQISSEVPQNLSASRPQDRQFILSSKKLLLSDSGFYLCAWSPGPLTEAFFGQGTRLTVV.

V usage is TRBV10-3 and J usage is TRBJ1-1, with D possibly being TRBD1 (5 bases). Germline lookup yields CDR1 ENHRY and CDR2 SYGVKD. V was pared by 10 bases and J by 5 bases, with 14 bases between. The CDR3 is 12 amino acids. The CDR3 spells CASREGPTEAFF. CDR3 bases: TGTGCCAGCAGGGAGGGGCCGACTGAAGCTTTCTTT.

The chain links TRBV6-5 to TRBJ2-5; 8 nucleotides match TRBD2. This CDR3 has 13 amino acids. Trimming took 8 bases from V and 4 from J; bases not matched to a gene: 6. Germline CDR1 and CDR2: MNHEY and SVGAGI. The CDR3: CASGTAGGETQYF. CDR3 DNA sequence: TGTGCCAGCGGAACGGCGGGGGGAGAGACCCAGTACTTC.

The J gene is TRBJ1-5, the V gene TRBV2; D is undetermined. This CDR3 is built from 17 residues. The V gene's germline CDR1 is SNHLY and CDR2 FYNNEI. Trimming shortened V by 0 bases and J by 1 base, and 13 bases separated the two germline ends. In DNA form, the CDR3 reads TGTGCCAGCAGTGAAGCAGCAGGTTTTGGAAGCAATCAGCCCCAGCATTTT. It yields the protein CASSEAAGFGSNQPQHF.

In its sample, this clone was seen a few times. An end of the junction does not agree with germline; a read error may underlie this. V gene TRBV18 combines with J gene TRBJ2-5, with D tentatively TRBD2 (5 bases). Germline CDR1 is KGHSH and CDR2 is LQKENI. This CDR3 comprises 14 residues. CDR3 nucleotides: TGTGCCAGCTCCCCACCGCGACTACAAGAGACCCAGTACTTC. Translating it yields CASSPPRLQETQYF.

The J gene is TRBJ1-5, the V gene TRBV9; TRBD1 is a possible D gene (6 bases). The CDR3 runs to 15 residues. Trimming took 4 bases from V and 7 from J, leaving 18 bases between them. From germline, CDR1 is SGDLS and CDR2 YYNGEE. CDR3 sequence: CASSLDGGPGQPQHF. CDR3 in DNA: TGTGCCAGCAGCTTAGACGGGGGGCCGGGGCAGCCCCAGCATTTT. Complete variable domain (other parts from reference TRBV9 and TRBJ1-5): DSGVTQTPKHLITATGQRVTLRCSPRSGDLSVYWYQQSLDQGLQFLIQYYNGEERAKGNILERFSAQQFPDLHSELNLSSLELGDSALYFCASSLDGGPGQPQHFGDGTRLSIL.